The 8 T cell receptor beta chains presented below share a single source sample, sequenced in a study of Ad26.COV2.S vaccination and SARS-CoV-2 variants. The data were produced by immunoSEQ multiplex PCR, yet TCRdb's version contains in-frame clones alone and is incomplete. The sample includes roughly 100,000 clones, around three quarters seen only once; the top ten take around 16%. Source: peripheral blood, taken after recovery from COVID-19. The receptors were gathered from a human donor who had recovered from COVID-19.

The chain is built from TRBV7-2 and TRBJ2-5; D not resolved. V lost 4 bases and J lost 5, with 11 bases in between. The CDR3 is 13 amino acids. Germline V gives CDR1 SGHTA, CDR2 FQGNSA. The CDR3 DNA is TGTGCCAGCAGCTCGTCCTTTAGGGAGACCCAGTACTTC. It codes for CASSSSFRETQYF. Variable domain in full (rest from reference TRBV7-2 and TRBJ2-5): GAGVSQSPSNKVTEKGKDVELRCDPISGHTALYWYRQSLGQGLEFLIYFQGNSAPDKSGLPSDRFSAERTGGSVSTLTIQRTQQEDSAVYLCASSSSFRETQYFGPGTRLLVL.

This clone was seen a few times. The chain uses TRBV6-6 and TRBJ1-1, with a tentative D call TRBD1 (6 bases). The CDR3 spans 13 residues. Germline lookup yields CDR1 MNHNY and CDR2 SVGAGI (reference sequence). Trimming removed 10 bases from V and 3 bases from J, with 15 bases in between. CDR3 loop: CAISRGRDTEAFF. The CDR3 DNA reads TGTGCCATCTCGAGGGGGAGGGACACTGAAGCTTTCTTT.

Only one count was recorded for this clone. The chain has TRBV3-1 (or the pseudogene TRBV3-2) and TRBJ2-2; 12 bases are a match to TRBD2. J lost 6 bases, V lost 8 bases, and 4 bases had no gene match. The CDR3 is 14 amino acids. Germline V gene lookup returns CDR1 LGHDT and CDR2 YNNKEL (reference sequence). The CDR3 sequence is CASASGGDPGELFF. CDR3 DNA: TGTGCCAGCGCTAGCGGGGGGGATCCCGGGGAGCTGTTTTTT.

This chain links TRBV5-6 with TRBJ2-5; D remains ambiguous. Trimming stripped 3 bases from V and 4 bases from J, with 13 bases between. The CDR3 loop spans 14 amino acids. CDR1 and CDR2 from the germline V gene are SGHDT and YYEEEE. In DNA form, the CDR3 reads TGTGCCAGCAGCTCTCCCGTGATGGGAGAGACCCAGTACTTC. Its protein product is CASSSPVMGETQYF.

This rearrangement joins TRBV4-3 to TRBJ2-7; tentative D call: TRBD1 (6 bases). Per germline, CDR1 LGHNA and CDR2 YSLEER. There are 15 residues in the CDR3. Trimming cost V 0 bases and J 2 bases, with 11 bases left between them. The CDR3 DNA reads as TGCGCCAGCAGCCAAGAGCAGGGGATAGCCTACGAGCAGTACTTC. It encodes CASSQEQGIAYEQYF.

The genes are TRBV14 and TRBJ2-1, with a tentative D call TRBD1 (6 bases). The V end lost 1 base, the J end lost 9 bases, and 16 bases lay between the germline ends. Per germline, CDR1 SGHDN and CDR2 FVKESK. CDR3 size: 15 residues. CDR3 nucleotide sequence: TGTGCCAGCAGCCAAGGGGTAACAGGGTGGGGTGAGCAGTTCTTC. Protein sequence: CASSQGVTGWGEQFF.

The chain joins TRBV11-2 to TRBJ1-1; D remains unclear. V shed 1 base and J shed 4 bases, with 7 bases lying between them. Germline V gene sequence: CDR1 SGHAT, CDR2 FQNNGV. The CDR3 runs to 13 residues. CDR3 in amino acids: CASSLGTFTEAFF. CDR3 DNA sequence: TGTGCCAGCAGCTTAGGAACGTTCACTGAAGCTTTCTTT. The full variable domain, in which reference TRBV11-2 and TRBJ1-1 provide the parts outside the CDR3, is EAGVAQSPRYKIIEKRQSVAFWCNPISGHATLYWYQQILGQGPKLLIQFQNNGVVDDSQLPKDRFSAERLKGVDSTLKIQPAKLEDSAVYLCASSLGTFTEAFFGQGTRLTVV.

V is TRBV15 and J is TRBJ2-7; D not resolved. The CDR3 loop spans 12 amino acids. V was clipped by 1 base and J by 5 bases, with 6 bases between them. The germline gives CDR1 LNHNV, CDR2 YYDKDF (reference sequence). The CDR3 loop reads CATSRGEDEQYF. The CDR3 DNA sequence: TGTGCCACCAGCAGAGGGGAAGACGAGCAGTACTTC.